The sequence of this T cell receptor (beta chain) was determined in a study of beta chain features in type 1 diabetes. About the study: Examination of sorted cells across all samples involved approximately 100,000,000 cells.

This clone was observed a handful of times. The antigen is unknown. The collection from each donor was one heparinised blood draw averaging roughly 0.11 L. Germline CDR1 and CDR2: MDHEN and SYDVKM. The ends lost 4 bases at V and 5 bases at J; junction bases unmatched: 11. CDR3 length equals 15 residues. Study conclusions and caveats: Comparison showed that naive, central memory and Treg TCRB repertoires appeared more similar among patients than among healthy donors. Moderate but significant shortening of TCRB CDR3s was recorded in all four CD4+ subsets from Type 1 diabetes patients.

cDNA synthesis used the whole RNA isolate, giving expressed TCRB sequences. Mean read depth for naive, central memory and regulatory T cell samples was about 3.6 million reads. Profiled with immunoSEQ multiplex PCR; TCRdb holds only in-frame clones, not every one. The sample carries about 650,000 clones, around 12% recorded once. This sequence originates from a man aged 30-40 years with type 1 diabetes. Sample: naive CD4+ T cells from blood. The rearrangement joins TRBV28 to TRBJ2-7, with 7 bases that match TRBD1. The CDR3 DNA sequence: TGTGCCAGCAGTTCCCCGACAGGGCTGGAACACGAGCAGTACTTC. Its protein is CASSSPTGLEHEQYF.